The text below deals with one T cell receptor beta chain. Its antigen is still unknown. The source of the sample is a study of T cell responses to AZD1222 COVID-19 vaccine. Whole-study results and caveats: With dominance at 160-218 and 743-854, vaccine-associated CD4 TCRs spanned spike.

The CDR3 runs 14 residues. Germline V CDR1 and CDR2: SGDLS, YYNGEE. The ends were cut back, 4 bases at V and 1 base at J, with 9 bases in the middle. Profiled with immunoSEQ multiplex PCR; TCRdb holds only in-frame clones, not every one. The table has some 150,000 clones, 88% seen once. This sequence joins TRBV9 and TRBJ1-5, with D hard to call. Source: peripheral blood, taken 28 days after the second dose of the MenACWY control vaccine. This clonotype was obtained from an adult who received the MenACWY meningococcal vaccine as a control. The CDR3 DNA reads TGTGCCAGCAGCAAAGGACTCAGCAATCAGCCCCAGCATTTT. Its translation is CASSKGLSNQPQHF.